The 16 T cell receptor beta chains in this list originate from one sample, sequenced in a study of blood T cells in healthy people across ages. A second roughly 7 to 12 cycle PCR used barcoded and J-beta primers. TCRdb reanalysed the 5' RACE reads using MiXCR and keeps one entry per CDR3 protein. This sample has some 670,000 distinct CDR3 sequences, with 52% found just once. Material: blood. The receptor set was obtained from a woman over 75 in good health.

The chain joins TRBV20-1 to TRBJ1-2; D call uncertain. The CDR3 consists of 14 residues. The V gene lost 1 base and the J gene lost 0 bases, with 9 bases spanning the gap. Germline V gene data show CDR1 as DFQATT and CDR2 as SNEGSKA (reference sequence). CDR3 DNA: TGCAGTGCTAGAGTCTTGGTGGCTAACTATGGCTACACCTTC. The encoded protein is CSARVLVANYGYTF.

This clonotype was picked up one time. The rearrangement joins TRBV7-2 to TRBJ1-1; no clear D gene. CDR3 length: 12 residues. Trimming stripped 6 bases from V and 4 bases from J, with 9 bases between. The germline CDR1 and CDR2 sequences are SGHTA and FQGNSA. The CDR3 sequence: CASSYRPTEAFF. CDR3 in DNA: TGTGCCAGCAGTTACCGACCCACTGAAGCTTTCTTT. Full variable domain (remainder filled in from reference TRBV7-2 and TRBJ1-1): GAGVSQSPSNKVTEKGKDVELRCDPISGHTALYWYRQSLGQGLEFLIYFQGNSAPDKSGLPSDRFSAERTGGSVSTLTIQRTQQEDSAVYLCASSYRPTEAFFGQGTRLTVV.

This clonotype was detected ten times or more. The chain combines TRBV7-2 with TRBJ2-5, with D possibly matching TRBD2 (6 bases). The ends were cut back, 0 bases at V and 5 bases at J, with 10 bases in the middle. The V gene's germline CDR1 is SGHTA and CDR2 FQGNSA. This CDR3 comprises 14 residues. The CDR3 DNA sequence: TGTGCCAGCAGCTTAGCCTTTGGGAGGGAGACCCAGTACTTC. It is translated as CASSLAFGRETQYF.

This clonotype was picked up many times. CDR3 amino acids: CASSLQSHYGYTF. The CDR3 DNA follows: TGTGCCAGCAGTTTGCAGTCCCACTATGGCTACACCTTC. V usage is TRBV28 and J usage is TRBJ1-2; no clear D gene. The ends were cut back, 3 bases at V and 3 bases at J, with 8 bases in the middle. The CDR3 runs to 13 residues. Germline CDR1 MDHEN, CDR2 SYDVKM.

The chain uses TRBV12-3 or TRBV12-4 and TRBJ1-1; D not certain. The V and J ends lost 6 bases and 0 bases respectively, with 8 bases between them. This CDR3 has 13 residues. CDR3 loop: CASRVRVNTEAFF. DNA of the CDR3: TGTGCCAGCAGGGTTAGGGTGAACACTGAAGCTTTCTTT.

With respect to this clonotype: This may be a read error: a much more frequent sequence differs by one nucleotide. The chain has TRBV29-1 and TRBJ1-5; the D is unclear. V lost 7 bases, J lost 3 bases, and 13 bases lay in between. The germline CDR1 and CDR2 sequences are SQVTM and ANQGSEA. The length of the CDR3 is 13 residues. CDR3: CSASGGPNQPQHF. The CDR3 DNA reads TGCAGCGCGTCGGGAGGCCCCAATCAGCCCCAGCATTTT.

The table lists this clonotype with many counts. J is TRBJ2-7 and V is TRBV5-1, with 11 positions matching TRBD2. Germline CDR1 is SGHRS and CDR2 is YFSETQ. This CDR3 spans 14 amino acids. V dropped 4 bases and J dropped 3; count of bases not matched to a gene: 3. The CDR3 DNA reads TGCGCCAGCAGCGCCGGGACTAGCGGCTACGAGCAGTACTTC. It translates to CASSAGTSGYEQYF.

The gene calls are TRBV6-2 or TRBV6-3 and TRBJ1-2, with TRBD1 matching over 7 bases. The CDR3 contains 11 residues. J was trimmed by 7 bases and V by 9 bases; bases with no gene match: 5. Germline V gene sequence: CDR1 MNHEY, CDR2 SVGEGT. The CDR3 loop is CARAGQSGYTF. The CDR3 coding sequence is TGTGCCAGGGCGGGACAGAGTGGCTACACCTTC.

The chain combines TRBV28 with TRBJ2-1, with D perhaps matching TRBD2 (5 bases). Trimming stripped 11 bases from V and 4 bases from J, with 18 bases between. This CDR3 contains 14 residues. Germline assignment: CDR1 MDHEN and CDR2 SYDVKM. CDR3 in amino acids: CACRGEVRYNEQFF. The CDR3 nucleotides are TGTGCCTGCCGGGGTGAAGTCAGATACAATGAGCAGTTCTTC.

Only a few counts were recorded for this clonotype. The gene calls are TRBV10-3 and TRBJ2-7; 7 positions match TRBD2. Germline CDR1 ENHRY, CDR2 SYGVKD. The CDR3 totals 15 residues. V lost 6 bases, J lost 0 bases, and 8 bases stayed unmatched. The CDR3 here is CAIRRESPGSYEQYF. The CDR3 DNA is TGTGCCATCAGGCGGGAGTCACCGGGCTCCTACGAGCAGTACTTC.

Regarding this clonotype: A clone one base away is much larger, so this may be a read error. The genes are TRBV29-1 and TRBJ1-2; a possible D gene is TRBD1 (6 bases). CDR1 SQVTM and CDR2 ANQGSEA come from the germline V gene. This CDR3 contains 16 residues. Trimming shortened V by 4 bases and J by 5 bases, and 23 bases separated the two germline ends. CDR3 DNA: TGCAGCGTTGGGGGGGGCAGGGCAGCGCCTCTGTATGGCTACACCTTC. This sequence encodes CSVGGGRAAPLYGYTF.

The chain couples TRBV30 to TRBJ2-1; TRBD2 matches at 14 bases. This CDR3 has 17 residues. Looked up from germline, CDR1 is GTSNPN and CDR2 is SVGIG (reference sequence). V trimming: 2 bases; J trimming: 5 bases; junction bases outside the gene matches: 8. CDR3: CAWSMGLAGVRNNEQFF. DNA of the CDR3: TGTGCCTGGAGTATGGGACTAGCGGGAGTTAGGAACAATGAGCAGTTCTTC.

The V call is TRBV20-1, the J call TRBJ2-3; TRBD2 matches at 7 bases. There are 14 residues in the CDR3. V dropped 0 bases and J dropped 5; count of bases not matched to a gene: 5. In germline, CDR1 is DFQATT, CDR2 SNEGSKA (reference sequence). The CDR3 loop reads CSARDAGVGDTQYF. CDR3 DNA: TGCAGTGCTAGAGATGCGGGGGTAGGAGATACGCAGTATTTT.

The chain has TRBV12-3 or TRBV12-4 and TRBJ2-7; D call uncertain. The CDR3 has 13 residues. Trimming shortened V by 6 bases and J by 3 bases, and 12 bases separated the two germline ends. The CDR3 is CASRSARGYEQYF. CDR3 nucleotides: TGTGCCAGCAGGTCGGCCCGAGGCTACGAGCAGTACTTC.

V is TRBV20-1 and J is TRBJ2-1, with TRBD2 matching 7 bases. The assigned J gene may be wrong: the sequence end matches TRBJ2-7 better. Germline CDR1 and CDR2: DFQATT and SNEGSKA (reference sequence). The CDR3 consists of 15 residues. Here the CDR3 DNA reads TGCAGTGCTGATCGTGGCGGGGGTCCTTTCAATGAGCAGTACTTC. This encodes CSADRGGGPFNEQYF.

This clonotype was observed many times. This chain links TRBV25-1 with TRBJ2-5, with TRBD2 as a possible D gene (5 bases). This CDR3 region has 14 residues. Germline values: CDR1 MGHDK, CDR2 SYGVNS. Deletions cut 1 base from V and 5 bases from J, with 11 bases between. CDR3 residues: CASSEFRTRETQYF. The CDR3 nucleotides read TGTGCCAGCAGTGAATTTCGGACTCGGGAGACCCAGTACTTC.